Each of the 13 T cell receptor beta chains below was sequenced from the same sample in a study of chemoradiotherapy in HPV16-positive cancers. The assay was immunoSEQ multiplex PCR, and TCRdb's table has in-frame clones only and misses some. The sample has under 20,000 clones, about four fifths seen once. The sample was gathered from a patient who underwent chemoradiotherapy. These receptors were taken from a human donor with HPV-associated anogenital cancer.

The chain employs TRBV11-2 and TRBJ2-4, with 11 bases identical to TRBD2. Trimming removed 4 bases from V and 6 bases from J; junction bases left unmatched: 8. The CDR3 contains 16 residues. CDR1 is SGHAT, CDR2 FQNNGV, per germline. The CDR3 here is CASSSRLAGRGNIQYF. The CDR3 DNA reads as TGTGCCAGCAGCTCCCGACTAGCGGGGAGGGGAAACATTCAGTACTTC.

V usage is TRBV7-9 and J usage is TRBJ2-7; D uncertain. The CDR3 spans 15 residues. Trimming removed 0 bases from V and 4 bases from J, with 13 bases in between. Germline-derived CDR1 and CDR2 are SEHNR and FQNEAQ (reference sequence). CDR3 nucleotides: TGTGCCAGCAGCTTAGCGGCTCAGGATCGATACGAGCAGTACTTC. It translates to CASSLAAQDRYEQYF.

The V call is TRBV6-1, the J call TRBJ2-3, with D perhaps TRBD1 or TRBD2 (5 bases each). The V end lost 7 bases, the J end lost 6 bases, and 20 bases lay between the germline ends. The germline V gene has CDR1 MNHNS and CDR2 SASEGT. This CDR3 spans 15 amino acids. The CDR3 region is CASNPGPQAYDTQYF. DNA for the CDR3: TGTGCCAGCAACCCGGGACCACAAGCATACGATACGCAGTATTTT.

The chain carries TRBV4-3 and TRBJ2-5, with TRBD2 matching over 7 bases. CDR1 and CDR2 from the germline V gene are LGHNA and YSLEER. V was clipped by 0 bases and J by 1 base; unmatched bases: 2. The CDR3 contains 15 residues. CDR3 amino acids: CASSQEAGLQETQYF. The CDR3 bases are TGCGCCAGCAGCCAAGAAGCGGGGCTCCAAGAGACCCAGTACTTC.

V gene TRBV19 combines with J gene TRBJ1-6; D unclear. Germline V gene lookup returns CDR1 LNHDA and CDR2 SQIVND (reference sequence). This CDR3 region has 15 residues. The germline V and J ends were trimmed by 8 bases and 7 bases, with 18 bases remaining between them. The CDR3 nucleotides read TGTGCCAGTCCGATAGACAAGACCGGGAATTCACCCCTCCACTTT. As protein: CASPIDKTGNSPLHF.

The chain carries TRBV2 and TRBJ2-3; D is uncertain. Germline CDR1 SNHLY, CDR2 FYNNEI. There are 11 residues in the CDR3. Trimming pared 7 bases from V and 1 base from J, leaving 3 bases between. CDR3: CASTRTDTQYF. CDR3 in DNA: TGTGCCAGCACCCGCACAGATACGCAGTATTTT.

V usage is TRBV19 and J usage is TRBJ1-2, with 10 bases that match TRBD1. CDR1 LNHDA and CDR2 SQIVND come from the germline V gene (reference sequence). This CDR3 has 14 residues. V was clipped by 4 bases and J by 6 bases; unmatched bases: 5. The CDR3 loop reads CASSTRQGANGYTF. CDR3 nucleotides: TGTGCCAGTAGTACCCGACAGGGGGCGAATGGCTACACCTTC.

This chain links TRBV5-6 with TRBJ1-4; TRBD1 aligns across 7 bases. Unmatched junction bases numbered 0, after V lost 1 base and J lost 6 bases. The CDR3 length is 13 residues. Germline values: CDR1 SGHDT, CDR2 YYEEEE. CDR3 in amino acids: CASSLTGDEKLFF. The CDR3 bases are TGTGCCAGCAGCTTGACAGGGGATGAAAAACTGTTTTTT.

This chain's CDR3 is CASSPGAPNTGELFF. CDR3 in DNA: TGCGCCAGCAGCCCCGGGGCACCAAACACCGGGGAGCTGTTTTTT. The V gene is TRBV5-1, the J gene TRBJ2-2; D might be TRBD1 or TRBD2, each matching 5 bases. CDR3 length: 15 amino acids. Germline V gives CDR1 SGHRS, CDR2 YFSETQ. V gave up 4 bases and J gave up 2 bases, with 12 bases separating them.

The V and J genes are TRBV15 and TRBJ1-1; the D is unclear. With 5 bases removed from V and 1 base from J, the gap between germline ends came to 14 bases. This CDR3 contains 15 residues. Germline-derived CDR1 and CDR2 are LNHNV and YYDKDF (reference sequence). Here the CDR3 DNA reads TGTGCCACCAGCCTCACCCAACGACCGAACACTGAAGCTTTCTTT. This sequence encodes CATSLTQRPNTEAFF.

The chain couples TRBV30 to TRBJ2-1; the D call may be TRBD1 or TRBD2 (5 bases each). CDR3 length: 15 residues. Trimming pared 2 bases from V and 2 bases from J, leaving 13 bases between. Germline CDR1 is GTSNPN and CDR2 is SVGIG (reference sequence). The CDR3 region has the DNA TGTGCCTGGAGTCTCAGGGTGGGAGCCTACAATGAGCAGTTCTTC. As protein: CAWSLRVGAYNEQFF.

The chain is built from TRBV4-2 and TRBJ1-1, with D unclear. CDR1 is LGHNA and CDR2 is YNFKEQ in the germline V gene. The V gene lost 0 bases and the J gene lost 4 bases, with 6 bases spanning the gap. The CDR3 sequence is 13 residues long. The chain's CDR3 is CASSQEGRTEAFF. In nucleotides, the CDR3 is TGTGCCAGCAGCCAAGAGGGTCGCACTGAAGCTTTCTTT.

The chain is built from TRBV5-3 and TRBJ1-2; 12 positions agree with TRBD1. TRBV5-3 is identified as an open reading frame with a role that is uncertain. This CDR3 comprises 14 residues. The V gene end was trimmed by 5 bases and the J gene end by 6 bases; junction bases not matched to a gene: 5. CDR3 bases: TGTGCCAGAAGGGGGGACAGGGGGCGCAATGGCTACACCTTC. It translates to CARRGDRGRNGYTF.